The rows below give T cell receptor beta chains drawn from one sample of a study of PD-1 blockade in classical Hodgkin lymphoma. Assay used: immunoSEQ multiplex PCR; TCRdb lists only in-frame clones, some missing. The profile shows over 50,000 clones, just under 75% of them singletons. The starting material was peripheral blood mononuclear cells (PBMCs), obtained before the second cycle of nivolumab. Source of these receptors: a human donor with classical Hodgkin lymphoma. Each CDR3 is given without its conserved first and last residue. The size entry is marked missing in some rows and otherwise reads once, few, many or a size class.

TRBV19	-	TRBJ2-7	ASSIGRQVTSYEQY
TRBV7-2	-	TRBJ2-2	ASSLSLGVNTGELF
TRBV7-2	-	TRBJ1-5	ASSDGRNNQPQH
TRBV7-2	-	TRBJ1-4	ASSRWTGRVEKLF
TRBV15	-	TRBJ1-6	ATSSKRDGNSPLH
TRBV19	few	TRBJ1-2	ASKDRDLGYT
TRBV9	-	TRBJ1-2	ASSGQGSYYGYT
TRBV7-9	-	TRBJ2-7	ASSLAEGGEQY
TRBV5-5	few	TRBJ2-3	ASSVRIPDTQY
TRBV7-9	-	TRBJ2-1	ASSPTGWFNNEQF